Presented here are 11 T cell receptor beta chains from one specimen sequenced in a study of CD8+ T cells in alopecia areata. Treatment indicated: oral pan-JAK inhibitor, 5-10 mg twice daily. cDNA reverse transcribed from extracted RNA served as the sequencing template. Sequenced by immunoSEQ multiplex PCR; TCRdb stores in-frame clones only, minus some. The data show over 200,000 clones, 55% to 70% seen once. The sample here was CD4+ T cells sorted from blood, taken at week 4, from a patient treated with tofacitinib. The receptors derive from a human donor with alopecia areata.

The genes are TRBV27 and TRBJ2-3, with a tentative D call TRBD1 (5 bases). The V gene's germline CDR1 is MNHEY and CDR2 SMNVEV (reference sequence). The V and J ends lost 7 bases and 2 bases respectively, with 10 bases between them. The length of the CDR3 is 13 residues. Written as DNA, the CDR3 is TGTGCCAGCAAATCAGGGAACACAGATACGCAGTATTTT. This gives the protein CASKSGNTDTQYF.

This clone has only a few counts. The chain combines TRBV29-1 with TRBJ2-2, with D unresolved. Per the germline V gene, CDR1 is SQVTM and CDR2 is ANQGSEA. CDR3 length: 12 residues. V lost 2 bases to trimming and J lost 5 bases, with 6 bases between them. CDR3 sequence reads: CSVETRTGELFF. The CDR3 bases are TGCAGCGTTGAAACCCGGACCGGGGAGCTGTTTTTT.

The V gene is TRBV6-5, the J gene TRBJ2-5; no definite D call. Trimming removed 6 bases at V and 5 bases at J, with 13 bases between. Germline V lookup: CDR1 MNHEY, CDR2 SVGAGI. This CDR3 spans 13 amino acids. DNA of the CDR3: TGTGCCAGCAGACAGACCGGTGGGGAGACCCAGTACTTC. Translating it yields CASRQTGGETQYF.

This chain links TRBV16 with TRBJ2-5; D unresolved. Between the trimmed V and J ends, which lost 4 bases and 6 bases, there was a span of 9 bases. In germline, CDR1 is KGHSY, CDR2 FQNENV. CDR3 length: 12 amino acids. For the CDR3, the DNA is TGTGCCAGCAGCCTCACAGCGAAGACCCAGTACTTC. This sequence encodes CASSLTAKTQYF.

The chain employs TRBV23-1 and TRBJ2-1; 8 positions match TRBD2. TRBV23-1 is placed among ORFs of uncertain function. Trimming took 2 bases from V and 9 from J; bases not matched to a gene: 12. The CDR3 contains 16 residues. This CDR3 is CASSQHLRRGEVEQFF. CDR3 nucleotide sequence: TGCGCCAGCAGTCAACACTTGCGGCGGGGGGAGGTTGAGCAGTTCTTC.

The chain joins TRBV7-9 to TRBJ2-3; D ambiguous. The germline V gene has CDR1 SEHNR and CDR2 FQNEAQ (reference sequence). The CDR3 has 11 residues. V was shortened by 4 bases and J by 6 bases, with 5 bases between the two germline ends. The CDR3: CASSYGDTQYF. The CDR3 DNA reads TGTGCCAGCAGCTACGGGGATACGCAGTATTTT.

The CDR3 region is CAWSVSFYNEQFF. CDR3 bases: TGTGCCTGGAGTGTAAGTTTCTACAATGAGCAGTTCTTC. The chain joins TRBV30 to TRBJ2-1; D not certain. This CDR3 is built from 13 residues. The V end lost 0 bases, the J end lost 3 bases, and 6 bases lay between the germline ends. The germline gives CDR1 GTSNPN, CDR2 SVGIG (reference sequence).

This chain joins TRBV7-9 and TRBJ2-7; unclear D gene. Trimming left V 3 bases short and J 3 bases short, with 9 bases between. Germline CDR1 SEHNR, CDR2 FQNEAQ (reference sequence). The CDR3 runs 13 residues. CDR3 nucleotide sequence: TGTGCCAGCAGCTTTCTGGCTTTCTACGAGCAGTACTTC. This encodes CASSFLAFYEQYF.

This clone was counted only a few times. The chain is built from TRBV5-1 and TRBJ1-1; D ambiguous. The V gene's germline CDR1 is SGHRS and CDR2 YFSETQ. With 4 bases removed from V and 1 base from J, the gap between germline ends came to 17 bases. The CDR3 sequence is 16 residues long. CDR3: CASSLTQGAANTEAFF. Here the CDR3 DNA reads TGCGCCAGCAGCCTGACCCAAGGCGCCGCGAACACTGAAGCTTTCTTT.

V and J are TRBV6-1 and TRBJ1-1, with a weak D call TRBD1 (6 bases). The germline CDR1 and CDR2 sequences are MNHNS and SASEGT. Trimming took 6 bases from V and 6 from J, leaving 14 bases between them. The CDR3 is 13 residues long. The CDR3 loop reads CASRGRGIPEAFF. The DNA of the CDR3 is TGTGCCAGCAGGGGTAGGGGGATCCCTGAAGCTTTCTTT.

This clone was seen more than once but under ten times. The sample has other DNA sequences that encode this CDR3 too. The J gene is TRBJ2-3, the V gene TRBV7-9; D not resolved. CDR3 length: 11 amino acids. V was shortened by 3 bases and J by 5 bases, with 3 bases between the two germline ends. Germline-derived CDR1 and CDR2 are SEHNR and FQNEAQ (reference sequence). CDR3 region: CASSFGDTQYF. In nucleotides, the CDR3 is TGTGCCAGCAGCTTCGGAGATACGCAGTATTTT.